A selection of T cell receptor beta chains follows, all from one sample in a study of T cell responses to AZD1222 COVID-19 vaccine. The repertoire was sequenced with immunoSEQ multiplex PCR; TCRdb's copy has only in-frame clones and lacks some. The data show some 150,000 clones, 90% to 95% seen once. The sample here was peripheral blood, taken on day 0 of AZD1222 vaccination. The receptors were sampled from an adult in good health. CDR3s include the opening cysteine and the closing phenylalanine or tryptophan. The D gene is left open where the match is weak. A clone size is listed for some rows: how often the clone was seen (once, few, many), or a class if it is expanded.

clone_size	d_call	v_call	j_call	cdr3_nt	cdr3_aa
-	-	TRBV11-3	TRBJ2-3	TGTGCCAGCAGCTTCGGAGGGGGCGAGATAGATACGCAGTATTTT	CASSFGGGEIDTQYF
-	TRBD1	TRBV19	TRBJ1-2	TGTGCCAGTAGATGGACAGGGGGAAGCTATGGCTACACCTTC	CASRWTGGSYGYTF
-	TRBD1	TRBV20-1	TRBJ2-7	TGCAGTGCTGGCCGGGACAGGGGTTTC	CSAGRDRGF
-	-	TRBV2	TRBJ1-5	TGTGCCAGCAGTGGAGGGCTTAGCAATCAGCCCCAGCATTTT	CASSGGLSNQPQHF
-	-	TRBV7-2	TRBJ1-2	TGTGCCAGCAGCCTCCGATTCATGGGCTACACCTTC	CASSLRFMGYTF
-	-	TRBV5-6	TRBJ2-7	TGTGCCAGCAGCTTAATCCCCGCCCTCGGACAAGCCTACGAGCAGTACTTC	CASSLIPALGQAYEQYF
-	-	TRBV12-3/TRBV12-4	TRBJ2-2	TGTGCCAGCAGTTTGGCAGGGGTCGGGGAGCTGTTTTTT	CASSLAGVGELFF
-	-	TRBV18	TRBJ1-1	TGTGCCAGCTCACCTCCGTCGGGGGAAACACGAGCTTTCTTT	CASSPPSGETRAFF
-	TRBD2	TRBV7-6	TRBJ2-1	TGTGCCAGCAGCGGACAGACTAGCGGGCCCCTCAATGAGCAGTTCTTC	CASSGQTSGPLNEQFF
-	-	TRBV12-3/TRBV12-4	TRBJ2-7	TGTGCCAGCAGTTTCCCGGTCGGCGAGCAGTACTTC	CASSFPVGEQYF
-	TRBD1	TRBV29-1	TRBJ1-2	TGCAGCGTTGCCCCCGACAGGGATGGCTACACCTTC	CSVAPDRDGYTF
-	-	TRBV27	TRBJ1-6	TGTGCCAGTGCCCGGGTGGATCCTAATTCACCCCTCCACTTT	CASARVDPNSPLHF
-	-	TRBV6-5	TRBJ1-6	TGTGCCAGCATCGGGAGCTTGCCCCTCCACTTT	CASIGSLPLHF
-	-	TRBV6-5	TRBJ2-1	TGTGCCAGCAGTTACCTACAGAACAATGAGCAGTTCTTC	CASSYLQNNEQFF
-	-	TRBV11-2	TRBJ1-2	TGTGCCAGCAGCTTAGTCGGGCACCCTGGCTACACCTTC	CASSLVGHPGYTF
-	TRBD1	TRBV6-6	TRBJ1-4	TGTGCCAGCAGCGACAGGGGGTGGGTGGGCGAAAAACTGTTTTTT	CASSDRGWVGEKLFF
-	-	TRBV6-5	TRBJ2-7	TGTGCCAGCGCGCTGACAGCGCTAGCCTACGAGCAGTACTTC	CASALTALAYEQYF
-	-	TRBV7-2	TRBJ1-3	TGTGCCAGCGTAAGGGGTGGAAACACCATATATTTT	CASVRGGNTIYF
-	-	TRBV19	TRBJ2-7	TGTGCCAGTAGTATAGCTGAGGGGGTCTACGAGCAGTACTTC	CASSIAEGVYEQYF
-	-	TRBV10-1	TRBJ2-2	TGCGCCAGCGGTCGGGTCGGGGAGCTGTTTTTT	CASGRVGELFF
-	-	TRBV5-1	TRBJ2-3	TGCGCCAGCAACAGAAATAGCCCCGTTGCAGATACGCAGTATTTT	CASNRNSPVADTQYF
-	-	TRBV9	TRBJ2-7	TGTGCCAGCAGCTTAGGACAAAACTACGAGCAGTACTTC	CASSLGQNYEQYF
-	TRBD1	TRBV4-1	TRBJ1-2	TGCGCCAGCAGCCAAGTACGTGGACAGGCCGGTGGCTACACCTTC	CASSQVRGQAGGYTF
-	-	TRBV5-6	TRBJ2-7	TGTGCCAGCAGCTTGATATCGTACGGCTACGAGCAGTACTTC	CASSLISYGYEQYF
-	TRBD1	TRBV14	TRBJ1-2	TGTGCCAGCAGCCCCGGGACAGGGGGCTATGGCTACACCTTC	CASSPGTGGYGYTF
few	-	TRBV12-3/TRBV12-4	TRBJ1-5	TGTGCCAGCAGCCGGGACGGGAATCAGCCCCAGCATTTT	CASSRDGNQPQHF
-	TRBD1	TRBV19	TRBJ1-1	TGTGCCAGTAGGCCGAGGGCGACAGGGACGAAGAGCACTGAAGCTTTCTTT	CASRPRATGTKSTEAFF
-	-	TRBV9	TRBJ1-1	TGTGCCAGCAGCGTAGAGACCGGAACAGGAGCTTTCTTT	CASSVETGTGAFF
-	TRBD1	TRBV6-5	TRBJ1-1	TGTGCCAGCAGTTCCCCCGGGACAGGGGGGACTGAAGCTTTCTTT	CASSSPGTGGTEAFF
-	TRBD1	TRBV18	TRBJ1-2	TGTGCCAGCTCACCCCCGGGACAGGGGAAAGGCTACACCTTC	CASSPPGQGKGYTF
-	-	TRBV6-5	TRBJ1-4	TGTGCCAGCAGTTACGGAACACCAAGAACTAATGAAAAACTGTTTTTT	CASSYGTPRTNEKLFF
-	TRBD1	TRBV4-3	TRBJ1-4	TGCGCCAGCAGCCCCTTCCTCAGGGGGGCATTTGAAAAACTGTTTTTT	CASSPFLRGAFEKLFF
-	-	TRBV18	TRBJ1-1	TGTGCCAGCTCACCCTCGGCGCAGAACACTGAAGCTTTCTTT	CASSPSAQNTEAFF
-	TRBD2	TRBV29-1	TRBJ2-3	TGCAGCGTTGAAGGGGACACTAGCGGGGCCATAGATACGCAGTATTTT	CSVEGDTSGAIDTQYF
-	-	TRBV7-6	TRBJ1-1	TGTGCCAGCAGCTTCTTGCGCGGATCCACTGAAGCTTTCTTT	CASSFLRGSTEAFF
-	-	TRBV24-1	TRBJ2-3	TGTGCCACCAGTGAATCACGGAGCACAGATACGCAGTATTTT	CATSESRSTDTQYF
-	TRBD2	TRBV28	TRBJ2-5	TGTGCCAGCAGTTCCTCAGGGAGGGTCGAGACCCAGTACTTC	CASSSSGRVETQYF
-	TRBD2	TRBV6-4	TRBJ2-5	TGTGCCAGCAGTGACTCCGAACTAGCGGGGCTAGAGACCCAGTACTTC	CASSDSELAGLETQYF
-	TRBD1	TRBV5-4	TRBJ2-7	TGTGCCAGCAGCTCTCGAGACAGGGGTGGTTACGAGCAGTACTTC	CASSSRDRGGYEQYF
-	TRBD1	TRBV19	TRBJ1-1	TGTGCCAGTAGGCTGGACAGGCCTACGTATATGAACACTGAAGCTTTCTTT	CASRLDRPTYMNTEAFF
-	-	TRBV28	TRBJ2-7	TGTGCCAGCACCGGGGCTCTGGCCCTCGAGCAGTACTTC	CASTGALALEQYF
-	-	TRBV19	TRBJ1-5	TGTGCCAGTAGTATGGCCGGGGTGGGTCAGCCCCAGCATTTT	CASSMAGVGQPQHF
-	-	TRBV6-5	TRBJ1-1	TGTGCCAGCAGTTACGATGTCAGAGGTACTGAAGCTTTCTTT	CASSYDVRGTEAFF
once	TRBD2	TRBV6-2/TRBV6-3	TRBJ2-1	TGTGCCAGCAGTTACGGCGGGGGGTTCGATGAGCAGTTCTTC	CASSYGGGFDEQFF
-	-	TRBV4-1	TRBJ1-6	TGCGCCAGCAGCCAAGTCCGAGGGAATTCACCCCTCCACTTT	CASSQVRGNSPLHF
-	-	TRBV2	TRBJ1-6	TGTGCCAGGAACGCACCGGGGTCACCCCTCCACTTT	CARNAPGSPLHF
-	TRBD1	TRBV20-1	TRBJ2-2	TGCAGTGCTAGTAATCCAGGGGGCAGCGGGGAGCTGTTTTTT	CSASNPGGSGELFF
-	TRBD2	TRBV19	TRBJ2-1	TGTGCCAGTAGATATGGGTGGAGCGGGGGGGTGGCATATGAGCAGTTCTTC	CASRYGWSGGVAYEQFF
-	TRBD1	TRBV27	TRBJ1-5	TGTGCCAGCAGTCCGGACAGGGAGCGGCAGCCCCAGCATTTT	CASSPDRERQPQHF